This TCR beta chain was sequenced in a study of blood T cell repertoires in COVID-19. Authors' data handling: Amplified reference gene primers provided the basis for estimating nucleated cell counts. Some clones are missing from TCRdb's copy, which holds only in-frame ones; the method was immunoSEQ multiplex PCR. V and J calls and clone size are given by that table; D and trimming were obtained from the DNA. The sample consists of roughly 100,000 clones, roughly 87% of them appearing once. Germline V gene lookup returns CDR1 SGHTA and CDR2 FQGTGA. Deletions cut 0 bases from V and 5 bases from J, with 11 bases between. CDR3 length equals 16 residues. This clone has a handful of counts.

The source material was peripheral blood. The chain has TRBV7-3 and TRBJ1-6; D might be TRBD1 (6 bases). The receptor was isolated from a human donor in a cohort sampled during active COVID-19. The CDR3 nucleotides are TGTGCCAGCAGCTTAACGACCAGGGGCCATAATTCACCCCTCCACTTT. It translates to CASSLTTRGHNSPLHF.